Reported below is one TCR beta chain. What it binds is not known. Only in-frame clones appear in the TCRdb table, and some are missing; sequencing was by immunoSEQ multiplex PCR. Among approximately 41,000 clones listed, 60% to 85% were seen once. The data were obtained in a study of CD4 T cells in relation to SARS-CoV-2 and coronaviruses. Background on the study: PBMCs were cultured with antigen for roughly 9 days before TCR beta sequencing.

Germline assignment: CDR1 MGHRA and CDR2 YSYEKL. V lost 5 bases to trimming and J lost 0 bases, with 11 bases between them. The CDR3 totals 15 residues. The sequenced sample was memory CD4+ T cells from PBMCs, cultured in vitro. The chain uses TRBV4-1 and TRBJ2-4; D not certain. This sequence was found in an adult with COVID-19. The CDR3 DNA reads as TGCGCCAGCAGCTTAAGGACCTTAGCCAAAAACATTCAGTACTTC. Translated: CASSLRTLAKNIQYF.